The clone carrying this T cell receptor beta chain turned up a few times. The method was immunoSEQ multiplex PCR; TCRdb's version includes in-frame clones alone and lacks a portion of them. The sample has under 700,000 clones, approximately 80% seen once. Germline V gives CDR1 LNHDA, CDR2 SQIVND (reference sequence). CDR3 length equals 15 residues. Trimming took 5 bases from V and 3 from J, leaving 13 bases between them. This sample is drawn from a study of shared T cell receptors in the human thymus. These records were also assigned to another study, of human thymus T cells. In that study: What related research reported was that thymic repertoires overlapped highly among unrelated individuals.

The sample consisted of thymocytes. This clonotype originated in a boy under two years old with a congenital heart defect. The chain has TRBV19 and TRBJ2-2; tentative D call: TRBD1 (5 bases). CDR3 region: CASSHRIGDTGELFF. CDR3 coding DNA: TGTGCCAGTAGTCACAGGATTGGGGACACCGGGGAGCTGTTTTTT.